This T cell receptor (beta chain) was observed in a study of T cells in Graves' hyperthyroidism and ophthalmopathy. Germline V gives CDR1 SGHDT, CDR2 YYEEEE. The trim removed 0 bases at V and 0 bases at J, leaving 7 bases unmatched. The CDR3 length is 18 residues. Template material for amplifying TCR beta CDR3 regions consisted of RNA transcripts. The TCR CDR3 was amplified in a first-round RT-PCR using the HTBI primer set. In TCRdb, the multiplex PCR reads were re-called with MiXCR into one record per CDR3 protein. The sample has a few hundred thousand distinct CDR3 sequences, approximately 15% seen once. The table lists this clonotype with a few counts. The target antigen is unknown. Whole-study findings and limits: Blood shared most expanded thyroid clonotypes above 0.001.

The sample taken for sequencing was blood. This TCR was recovered from a woman aged 25-40 years with Graves' hyperthyroidism that later progressed to Graves' ophthalmopathy. The rearrangement links TRBV5-6 to TRBJ2-3; 10 nucleotides align to TRBD2. The CDR3 nucleotides read TGTGCCAGCAGCTTGGGGGCTAGCGGGAGACGAAGCACAGATACGCAGTATTTT. It codes for CASSLGASGRRSTDTQYF.